Listed below are T cell receptor beta chains from one sample, sequenced in a study of OX40 agonist ivuxolimab in advanced cancers. Generated by immunoSEQ multiplex PCR, the TCRdb table keeps only in-frame clones and is missing some. The sample consists of approximately 58,000 clones, about 86% of them appearing once. The source was CD4+ or CD8+ T cells sorted from blood, collected in a trial of the OX40 agonist ivuxolimab. The receptors come from an adult with an advanced solid tumor such as melanoma, head and neck, liver or kidney cancer. Each CDR3 is given with its conserved first and last residue. A D gene is named only where the DNA matches it firmly. Some rows have no size entry. The others give once, few or many, or a class for an expanded clone.

abundance,d_gene,j_gene,v_gene,CDR3nt,CDR3aa
.,.,TRBJ2-4,TRBV6-6,TGTGCCAGCAGTACTCCCACAGAAGCCAAAAACATTCAGTACTTC,CASSTPTEAKNIQYF
.,.,TRBJ2-3,TRBV19,TGTGCCAGTAGTAACACAGATACGCAGTATTTT,CASSNTDTQYF
once,TRBD1,TRBJ1-5,TRBV6-5,TGTGCCAGCAGCTATGACAGGGCGGGACAGCCCCAGCATTTT,CASSYDRAGQPQHF
.,TRBD1,TRBJ1-1,TRBV6-6,TGTGCCAGCAGTTTATCAGGGGGCAGTACTGAAGCTTTCTTT,CASSLSGGSTEAFF
.,.,TRBJ1-2,TRBV23-1,TGCGCCAGCAGTCGGCCGACGACGCTGTATGGCTACACCTTC,CASSRPTTLYGYTF
.,.,TRBJ2-5,TRBV5-1,TGCGCCAGCAGCTTACCGAACAGGCTCCGGGAGACCCAGTACTTC,CASSLPNRLRETQYF
.,.,TRBJ2-7,TRBV6-1,TGTGCCAGCAGTGTCGGGGACCGGCCGTACTTC,CASSVGDRPYF
.,TRBD1,TRBJ1-4,TRBV2,TGTGCCAGCGGACAGGGGCGGAATGAAAAACTGTTTTTT,CASGQGRNEKLFF
.,TRBD2,TRBJ2-7,TRBV25-1,TGTGCCAGCAGTGAAGTAGCGGGTTTCTCCTACGAGCAGTACTTC,CASSEVAGFSYEQYF
.,TRBD2,TRBJ2-2,TRBV27,TGTGCCAGCCCCAGGGCCGGGACTAGATACACCGGGGAGCTGTTTTTT,CASPRAGTRYTGELFF
.,.,TRBJ2-7,TRBV2,TGTGCCAGCAGTGTTGGTAGGTCGGGCGAGCAGTACTTC,CASSVGRSGEQYF
.,.,TRBJ2-2,TRBV9,TGTGCCAGCAGCGTAGGTGCTAGTTCCACCGGGGAGCTGTTTTTT,CASSVGASSTGELFF
.,.,TRBJ2-3,TRBV18,TGTGCCAGCTCACCACGGGTACAAGAGACAGATACGCAGTATTTT,CASSPRVQETDTQYF
once,.,TRBJ1-1,TRBV5-1,TGCGCCAGCAGCTCCAGGGGGAACACTGAAGCTTTCTTT,CASSSRGNTEAFF